This TCR beta chain was obtained from a study of CD8+ T cells in alopecia areata (dated by TCRdb to about 2018). For the wider study: Treated patients were enrolled in an open-label pilot trial of oral tofacitinib, 5 to 10 mg twice daily, for moderate-to-severe alopecia areata. Patients received tofacitinib for 6 to 18 months and were then followed off drug for 6 months to check for delayed response and recurrence. Human TCRbeta sequencing covered scalp tissue and sorted CD4+ and CD8+ peripheral blood T cells from patchy and totalis/universalis alopecia areata patients and healthy controls. Scalp clonality was compared across normal scalp (n=4), patchy alopecia areata scalp (n=8), and alopecia totalis/universalis scalp (n=8). Biopsies were taken from tofacitinib-treated patients at baseline and at 4 and 24 weeks of treatment, and a later scalp biopsy was taken in several of the tofacitinib-treated patients. High-throughput TCRbeta sequencing was used to examine T cell clonal expansion in alopecia areata in both the C3H/HeJ mouse model and human patients. Amplification of TCRbeta CDR3 regions was done by immunoSEQ multiplex PCR using 35 Vbeta forward primers and 13 Jbeta reverse primers. RNA was extracted with the PAXgene miRNA kit for fixed scalp, the miRNeasy kit for PBMCs, and the RNeasy kit for mouse skin. The research as a whole found: Scalp TCR repertoire analysis is complicated because resident alphabeta T cells in normal human skin are also sequenced, whereas mouse skin is dominated by gammadelta T cells. Compared with mice, TCR sequences shared between patients were less clear, possibly partly because of HLA diversity across the patient population. Compared with normal scalp, lesional scalp had higher clonality and more expanded CD8+ clones, particularly in alopecia totalis/universalis, a pattern that suggests antigenic drive.

According to the germline V gene, CDR1 reads SGDLS and CDR2 reads YYNGEE. The CDR3 numbers 15 residues from cysteine through phenylalanine. Only CDR3 DNA is held: 45 bases, read in frame from base 1. The germline ends are 16 bases apart after V is trimmed by 4 bases and J by 5 bases. This sample's time point label indicates: baseline before oral tofacitinib. Lesional scalp punch biopsies and peripheral blood were collected from alopecia areata patients. PBMCs were isolated by density centrifugation and stained for CD3, CD4 and CD8, after which CD4+ and CD8+ T cells were sorted on a FACSAria. A word on this clone: The antigen it recognizes is unknown. Per-base quality was not reported, and no clone a single base away is much larger than it.

The library relied on the immunoSEQ multiplex PCR assay. To provide template for TCR sequencing, every sample had RNA extracted and reverse transcribed into cDNA. First-strand cDNA was synthesized using SuperScript III with a 2:1 mix of oligo-dT and random hexamers. A synthetic immune receptor repertoire was used to assess amplification bias, and residual bias was removed computationally. The paper's data handling went like this. After raw reads were preprocessed to remove errors, the CDR3 was defined following IMGT conventions as running from the conserved cysteine to phenylalanine. Clonality was computed as 1 minus the Shannon entropy, with the entropy normalized by log2 of the number of productive unique TCRs. CD4 or CD8 identity of scalp clones was inferred by cross-referencing scalp TCRbeta sequences with sorted blood CD4 and CD8 repertoires. The table comes from immuneACCESS by way of TCRdb, which keeps in-frame sequences with V and J called. Part of the clones is missing from these tables; in studies checked, under half for an unresolved V gene and the rest for unknown reasons. The V and J calls and the clone size are those of that table, but D and trimming were determined from the DNA. The sample profile shows about 150,000 clones; about nine tenths of them were found once. Of the sample, roughly 16% is held by the ten largest clones.

This sample comprised CD8+ T cells sorted from blood, obtained at week 0. The chain is made from TRBV9 and TRBJ2-1, and perhaps TRBD2 as D gene, on 6 matching bases. The source is a human donor with alopecia areata. The CDR3 amino acid sequence is: CASSPSYGGNNEQFF. The nucleotides are TGTGCCAGCAGCCCTAGCTACGGGGGAAACAATGAGCAGTTCTTC.